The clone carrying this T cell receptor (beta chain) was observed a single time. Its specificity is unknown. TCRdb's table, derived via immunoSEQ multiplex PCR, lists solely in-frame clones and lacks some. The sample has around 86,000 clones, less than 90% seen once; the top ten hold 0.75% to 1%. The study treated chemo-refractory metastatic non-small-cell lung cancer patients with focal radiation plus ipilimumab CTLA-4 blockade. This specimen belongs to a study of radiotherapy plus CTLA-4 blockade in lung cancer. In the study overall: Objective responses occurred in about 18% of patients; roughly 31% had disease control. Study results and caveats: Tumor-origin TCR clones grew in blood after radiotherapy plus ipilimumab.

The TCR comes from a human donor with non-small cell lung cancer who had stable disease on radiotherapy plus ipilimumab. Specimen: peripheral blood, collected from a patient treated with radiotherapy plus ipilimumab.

The CDR3 sequence is CASSLPVASGPDTQYF. The DNA for the CDR3 is TGTGCCAGCAGCCTACCCGTGGCTAGCGGGCCAGATACGCAGTATTTT. The rearrangement uses TRBV5-8 and TRBJ2-3, with TRBD2 identical over 8 bases. The germline gives CDR1 SGHTS, CDR2 YDEGEE. CDR3 length equals 16 residues. The junction had 11 bases not matched to a gene; V was cut back by 4 bases and J by 4 bases.